One and the same sample provided the 3 T cell receptor beta chains below, sequenced in a study of cytomegalovirus exposure and HLA in healthy donors. With 60 Vbeta and 13 Jbeta primers, the PCR was carried out. Libraries were prepared by immunoSEQ multiplex PCR; TCRdb keeps only in-frame clonotypes and omits some of them. The clone table shows around 70,000 clones, with the ten largest holding about 5%. The sequencing input was PBMCs. The receptors derive from a woman aged 40 to 50 in good health and CMV-seropositive.

The chain links TRBV7-2 to TRBJ1-2, with 7 bases fitting TRBD1. Germline V CDR1 and CDR2: SGHTA, FQGNSA. After removal of 1 base from V and 6 bases from J, the junction contained 2 bases not matched to a gene. This CDR3 contains 13 residues. CDR3: CASSLGDRDGYTF. CDR3 bases: TGTGCCAGCAGCTTAGGGGACAGAGATGGCTACACCTTC.

Comment on this clone: The same CDR3 also results from other DNA sequences found in this sample. CDR3 loop: CASSYTGPSYEQYF. DNA of the CDR3: TGTGCCAGCAGTTACACAGGGCCATCCTACGAGCAGTACTTC. The chain recombines TRBV6-5 with TRBJ2-7, with a tentative D call TRBD1 (6 bases). The V gene's germline CDR1 is MNHEY and CDR2 SVGAGI. V was cut by 2 bases and J by 1 base, with 9 bases left in between. This CDR3 has 14 residues.

The chain has TRBV5-1 and TRBJ2-7; 10 positions agree with TRBD2. The ends lost 3 bases at V and 2 bases at J; junction bases unmatched: 8. The CDR3 runs to 16 residues. Germline V lookup: CDR1 SGHRS, CDR2 YFSETQ. The CDR3 loop is CASSWTLAGDAYEQYF. CDR3 in DNA: TGCGCCAGCAGCTGGACCCTAGCGGGGGACGCCTACGAGCAGTACTTC.